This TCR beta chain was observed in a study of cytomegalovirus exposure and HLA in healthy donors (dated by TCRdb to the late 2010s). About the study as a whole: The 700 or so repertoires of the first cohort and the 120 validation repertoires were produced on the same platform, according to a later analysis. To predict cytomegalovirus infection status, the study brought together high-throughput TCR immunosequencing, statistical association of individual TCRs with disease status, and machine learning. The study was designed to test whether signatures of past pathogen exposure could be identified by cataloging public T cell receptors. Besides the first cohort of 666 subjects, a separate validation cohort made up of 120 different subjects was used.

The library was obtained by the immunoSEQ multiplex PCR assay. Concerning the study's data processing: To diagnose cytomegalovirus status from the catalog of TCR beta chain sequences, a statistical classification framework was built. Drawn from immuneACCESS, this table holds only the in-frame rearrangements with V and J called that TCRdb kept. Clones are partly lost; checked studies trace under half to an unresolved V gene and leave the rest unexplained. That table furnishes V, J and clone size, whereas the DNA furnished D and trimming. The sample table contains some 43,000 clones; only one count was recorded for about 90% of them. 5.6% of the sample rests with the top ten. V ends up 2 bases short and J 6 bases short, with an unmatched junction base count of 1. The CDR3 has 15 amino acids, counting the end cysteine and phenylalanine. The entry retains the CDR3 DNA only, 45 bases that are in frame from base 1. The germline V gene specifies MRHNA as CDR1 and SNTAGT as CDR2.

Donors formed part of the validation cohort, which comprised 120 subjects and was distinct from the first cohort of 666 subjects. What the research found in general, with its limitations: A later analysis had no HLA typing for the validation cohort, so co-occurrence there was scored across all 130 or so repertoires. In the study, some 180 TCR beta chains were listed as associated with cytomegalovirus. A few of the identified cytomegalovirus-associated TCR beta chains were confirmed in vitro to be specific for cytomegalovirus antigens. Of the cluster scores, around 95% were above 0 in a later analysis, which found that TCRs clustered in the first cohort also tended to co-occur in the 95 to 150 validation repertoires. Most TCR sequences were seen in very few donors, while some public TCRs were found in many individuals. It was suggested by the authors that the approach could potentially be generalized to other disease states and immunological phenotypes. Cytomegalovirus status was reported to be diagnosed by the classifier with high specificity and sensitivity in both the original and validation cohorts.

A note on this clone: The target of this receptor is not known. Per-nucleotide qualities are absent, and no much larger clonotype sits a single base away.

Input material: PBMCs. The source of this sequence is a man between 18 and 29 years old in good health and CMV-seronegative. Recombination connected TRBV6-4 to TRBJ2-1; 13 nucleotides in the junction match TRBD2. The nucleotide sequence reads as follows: TGTGCCAGCAGTGACACTAGCGGGGGGGCCAATGAGCAGTTCTTC. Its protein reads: CASSDTSGGANEQFF.